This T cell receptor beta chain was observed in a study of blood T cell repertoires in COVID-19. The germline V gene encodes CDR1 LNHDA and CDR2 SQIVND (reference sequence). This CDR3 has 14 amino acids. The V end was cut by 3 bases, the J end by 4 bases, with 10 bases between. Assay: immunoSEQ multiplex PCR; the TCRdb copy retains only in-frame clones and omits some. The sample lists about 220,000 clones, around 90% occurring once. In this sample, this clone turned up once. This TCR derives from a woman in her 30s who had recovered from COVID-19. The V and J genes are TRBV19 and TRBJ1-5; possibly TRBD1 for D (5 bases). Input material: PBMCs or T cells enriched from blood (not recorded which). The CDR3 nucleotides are TGTGCCAGTAGTATGCAGGGTTTTAATCAGCCCCAGCATTTT. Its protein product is CASSMQGFNQPQHF.